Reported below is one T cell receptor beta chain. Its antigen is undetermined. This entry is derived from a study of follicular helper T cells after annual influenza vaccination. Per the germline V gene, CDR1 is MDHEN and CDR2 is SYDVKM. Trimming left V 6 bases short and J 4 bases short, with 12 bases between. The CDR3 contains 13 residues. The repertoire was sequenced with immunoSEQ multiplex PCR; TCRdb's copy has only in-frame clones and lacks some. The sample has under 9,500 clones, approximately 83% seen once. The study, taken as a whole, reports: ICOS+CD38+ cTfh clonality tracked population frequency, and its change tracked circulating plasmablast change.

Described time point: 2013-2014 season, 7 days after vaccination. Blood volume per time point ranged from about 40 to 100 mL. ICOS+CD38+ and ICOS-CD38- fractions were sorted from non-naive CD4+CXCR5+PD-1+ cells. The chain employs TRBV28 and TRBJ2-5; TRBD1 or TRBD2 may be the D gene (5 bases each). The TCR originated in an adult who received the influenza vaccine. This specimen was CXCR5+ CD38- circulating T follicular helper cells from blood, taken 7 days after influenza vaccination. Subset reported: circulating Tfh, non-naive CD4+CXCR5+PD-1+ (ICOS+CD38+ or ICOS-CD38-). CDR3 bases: TGTGCCAGCAGCTATATTGGGGGAGAGACCCAGTACTTC. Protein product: CASSYIGGETQYF. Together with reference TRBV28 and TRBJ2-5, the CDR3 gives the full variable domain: DVKVTQSSRYLVKRTGEKVFLECVQDMDHENMFWYRQDPGLGLRLIYFSYDVKMKEKGDIPEGYSVSREKKERFSLILESASTNQTSMYLCASSYIGGETQYFGPGTRLLVL.